This T cell receptor (beta chain) was retrieved from a study of tumor and adjacent non-tumor tissue in lung cancer. This sample's RNA came from whole unsorted tissue. Chemotherapy-naive patients with new lung cancer underwent thoracic surgery in China, August–late 2014. Study-wide points: Normal lung showed higher cumulative top 100 clone frequency than tumor. Patients with more diverse tumor TCRs had worse survival. Compared with tumor, normal lung showed significantly lower TCR diversity.

TCRbeta libraries were built with three rounds of nested PCR, modified from ARM-PCR. TCRdb independently ran MiXCR on the multiplex PCR reads; one entry per CDR3 protein. The table records over 110,000 distinct CDR3 sequences, around 66% of them present only once. The sample holds one count of this clonotype. Its antigen is not identified. The sequencing input was lung tumor tissue. The TCR was taken from a man aged 55-75 years with small cell lung cancer.

CDR3 loop: CASSMSGSGTDTQYF. CDR3 bases: TGTGCCAGTAGTATGAGCGGGAGTGGAACAGATACGCAGTATTTT. J is TRBJ2-3 and V is TRBV19, with TRBD2 matching 8 bases. Losses at the gene ends were 3 bases for V and 3 bases for J; bases not matched to a gene: 5. The CDR3 has 15 residues. Germline CDR1 LNHDA, CDR2 SQIVND (reference sequence).